The rows below give T cell receptor beta chains drawn from one sample of a study of cytomegalovirus exposure and HLA in healthy donors. Generated by immunoSEQ multiplex PCR, the TCRdb table keeps only in-frame clones and is missing some. The sample contains 150,000 to 250,000 clones, under 90% of which appear only once. Input material: PBMCs. The source of these receptors is a boy between 2 and 10 years old in good health and CMV-seronegative. Each CDR3 is given with its conserved first and last residue. Fields, in order: J gene, V gene, CDR3 protein.

j_gene: TRBJ1-5
v_gene: TRBV4-1
CDR3aa: CASSPRAGLSNQPQHF

j_gene: TRBJ2-5
v_gene: TRBV11-2
CDR3aa: CASSLGPTGERTQYF

j_gene: TRBJ2-7
v_gene: TRBV5-6
CDR3aa: CASSLAFTSSYEQYF

j_gene: TRBJ2-3
v_gene: TRBV7-9
CDR3aa: CASSLAYASESTDTQYF

j_gene: TRBJ2-1
v_gene: TRBV20-1
CDR3aa: CSAEYNEQFF

j_gene: TRBJ2-5
v_gene: TRBV11-2
CDR3aa: CASSLGLGLAGTRTQYF

j_gene: TRBJ2-5
v_gene: TRBV5-1
CDR3aa: CASSLNLPTGTQYF

j_gene: TRBJ1-6
v_gene: TRBV27
CDR3aa: CASMRDRADSPLHF

j_gene: TRBJ2-6
v_gene: TRBV7-2
CDR3aa: CASSPRSGANVLTF

j_gene: TRBJ2-7
v_gene: TRBV7-4
CDR3aa: CASSRQFSQYEQYF

j_gene: TRBJ1-2
v_gene: TRBV6-6
CDR3aa: CASSYTSQDYGYTF

j_gene: TRBJ1-5
v_gene: TRBV7-8
CDR3aa: CASSLAGTPEHPQPQHF

j_gene: TRBJ1-1
v_gene: TRBV7-6
CDR3aa: CAVEGGLANTEAFF

j_gene: TRBJ2-1
v_gene: TRBV4-1
CDR3aa: CASSLGLAGGGSYNEQFF

j_gene: TRBJ2-7
v_gene: TRBV4-2
CDR3aa: CASSQDLTGYEQYF

j_gene: TRBJ2-7
v_gene: TRBV5-1
CDR3aa: CASAPLLLVGTSGGYEQYF

j_gene: TRBJ2-7
v_gene: TRBV4-1
CDR3aa: CASSQDVPTGTPYEQYF

j_gene: TRBJ2-7
v_gene: TRBV10-3
CDR3aa: CAISGQGSSYEQYF

j_gene: TRBJ2-1
v_gene: TRBV2
CDR3aa: CASSGVGGGPYNEQFF

j_gene: TRBJ1-2
v_gene: TRBV29-1
CDR3aa: CSVAGDDGYTF

j_gene: TRBJ1-5
v_gene: TRBV4-1
CDR3aa: CASSQERTGASQPQHF

j_gene: TRBJ1-1
v_gene: TRBV5-4
CDR3aa: CAMTIGQGNTEAFF